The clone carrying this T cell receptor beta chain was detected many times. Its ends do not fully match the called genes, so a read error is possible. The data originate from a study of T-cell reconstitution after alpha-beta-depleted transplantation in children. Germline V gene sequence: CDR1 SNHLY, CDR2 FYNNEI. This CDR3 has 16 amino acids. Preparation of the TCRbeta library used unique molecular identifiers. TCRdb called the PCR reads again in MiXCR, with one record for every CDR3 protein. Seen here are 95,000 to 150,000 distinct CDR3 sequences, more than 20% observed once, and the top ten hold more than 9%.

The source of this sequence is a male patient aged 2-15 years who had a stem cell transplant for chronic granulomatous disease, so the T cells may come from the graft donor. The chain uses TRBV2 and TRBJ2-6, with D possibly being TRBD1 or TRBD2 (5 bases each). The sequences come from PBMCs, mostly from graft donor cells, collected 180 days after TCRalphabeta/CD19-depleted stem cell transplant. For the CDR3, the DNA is TGTGCCAGCCGTGAGGGCCGGGGCCTCTGGGCCAACGTCCTGACTTTC. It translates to CASREGRGLWANVLTF.